This T cell receptor (beta chain) was identified during a study of memory CD4+ T cells and cytomegalovirus serostatus. Study details: Donors were healthy Belgian adults, 9 CMV seropositive and 24 seronegative. Study-level points and caveats: Each of 67 CMV-associated TCRbeta sequences occurred in one to five individuals.

Single viable CD3+CD4+CD8-CD45RO+ cells were sorted as the memory CD4+ T cells. The sample holds a few counts of this clone. Its antigen remains unknown. Data came from immunoSEQ multiplex PCR; TCRdb stores just in-frame clones and leaves some out. The sample lists about 61,000 clones, over 70% occurring once. Germline V gene data show CDR1 as SEHNR and CDR2 as FQNEAQ (reference sequence). The junction had 15 bases not matched to a gene; V was cut back by 4 bases and J by 3 bases. The CDR3 consists of 17 residues. The chain employs TRBV7-9 and TRBJ2-7; TRBD1 matches 7 bases. This TCR was recovered from an adult in good health and CMV-seronegative. Some clones in this sample may be carry-over from other donors' samples. Sequencing used memory CD4+ T cells from blood. The CDR3 region is CASSSRTAQGKVYEQYF. DNA of the CDR3: TGTGCCAGCAGCTCTAGGACGGCACAGGGGAAGGTCTACGAGCAGTACTTC.